Below are 12 T cell receptor beta chains sequenced from a single sample in a study of a mutant IDH1 vaccine in newly diagnosed glioma. Time point defined: week 47, end of study. Vaccinated patients received 300 ug of mutant IDH1 20-mer peptide per dose, with topical imiquimod. These receptors are not linked to any known antigen. The repertoire was sequenced with immunoSEQ multiplex PCR; TCRdb's copy has only in-frame clones and lacks some. The sample gives about 94,000 clones, around nine tenths of which show up once; 0.6% to 0.95% is in the top ten. Sequences were derived from PBMCs, sampled from a glioma patient whose treatment included an IDH1 peptide vaccine. The receptor source for this set is a woman aged 45 to 65 with glioma.

The V call is TRBV2, the J call TRBJ1-6, with D uncertain. Per the germline V gene, CDR1 is SNHLY and CDR2 is FYNNEI. V gave up 6 bases and J gave up 7 bases, with 7 bases separating them. This CDR3 spans 12 amino acids. CDR3 sequence reads: CASRGLNSPLHF. CDR3 nucleotide sequence: TGTGCCAGCAGGGGGTTAAATTCACCCCTCCACTTT. Drawing the rest from reference TRBV2 and TRBJ1-6, the complete variable domain is EPEVTQTPSHQVTQMGQEVILRCVPISNHLYFYWYRQILGQKVEFLVSFYNNEISEKSEIFDDQFSVERPDGSNFTLKIRSTKLEDSAMYFCASRGLNSPLHFGNGTRLTVT.

This clone appeared once. V is TRBV7-2 and J is TRBJ2-7; 9 nucleotides align to TRBD2. V lost 3 bases, J lost 0 bases, and 12 bases stayed unmatched. This CDR3 is built from 18 residues. Germline assignment: CDR1 SGHTA and CDR2 FQGNSA. CDR3 sequence (DNA): TGTGCCAGCAGCTTGAGAGGGTTGGCTAGCGGGATCTCCTACGAGCAGTACTTC. Translation: CASSLRGLASGISYEQYF.

CDR3 residues: CASSQDGWGQGGYTF. CDR3 DNA: TGTGCCAGCAGCCAAGATGGGTGGGGACAGGGAGGCTACACCTTC. V is TRBV4-2 and J is TRBJ1-2; 9 bases match TRBD1. Germline CDR1 LGHNA, CDR2 YNFKEQ. The CDR3 contains 15 residues. Losses at the gene ends were 0 bases for V and 8 bases for J; bases not matched to a gene: 7.

V usage is TRBV30 and J usage is TRBJ2-2, with 10 bases lining up with TRBD1. V was clipped by 0 bases and J by 4 bases; unmatched bases: 2. CDR3 length: 15 residues. CDR1 is GTSNPN and CDR2 is SVGIG in the germline V gene (reference sequence). The DNA of the CDR3 is TGTGCCTGGAGTGTGGGACAGGGGATCACCGGGGAGCTGTTTTTT. The encoded protein is CAWSVGQGITGELFF.

The chain combines TRBV5-4 with TRBJ2-6, with 7 bases aligning to TRBD1. The CDR3 sequence is 16 residues long. The ends lost 4 bases at V and 3 bases at J; junction bases unmatched: 7. Per germline, CDR1 SGHNT and CDR2 YYREEE (reference sequence). The CDR3 region is CASSGVTGYGANVLTF. DNA for the CDR3: TGTGCCAGCAGCGGGGTGACAGGGTATGGGGCCAACGTCCTGACTTTC.

The chain couples TRBV5-4 to TRBJ2-1; D gene unclear. The CDR3 loop spans 17 amino acids. The germline gives CDR1 SGHNT, CDR2 YYREEE (reference sequence). V was cut by 0 bases and J by 7 bases, with 20 bases left in between. CDR3 amino acids: CASSLELIWNSRNEQFF. In DNA form, the CDR3 reads TGTGCCAGCAGCTTGGAATTAATTTGGAATAGCAGAAATGAGCAGTTCTTC.

The rearrangement uses TRBV28 and TRBJ2-3; D is possibly TRBD2 (5 bases). This CDR3 is built from 14 residues. V lost 3 bases to trimming and J lost 2 bases, with 9 bases between them. Germline V gives CDR1 MDHEN, CDR2 SYDVKM. CDR3 sequence: CASSFAGFTDTQYF. As DNA, the CDR3 is TGTGCCAGCAGTTTCGCGGGCTTCACAGATACGCAGTATTTT.

The chain links TRBV27 to TRBJ2-1; D might be TRBD1 or TRBD2, each matching 5 bases. Germline V gives CDR1 MNHEY, CDR2 SMNVEV (reference sequence). The CDR3 is 15 amino acids. V was trimmed by 6 bases and J by 0 bases, leaving 12 bases between them. CDR3 DNA sequence: TGTGCCAGCAGATGGGACGCGAGCTCCTACAATGAGCAGTTCTTC. This codes for CASRWDASSYNEQFF.

This clone was detected once. This chain connects TRBV2 to TRBJ1-5; the D is unclear. Germline V lookup: CDR1 SNHLY, CDR2 FYNNEI. This CDR3 contains 16 residues. The V and J ends lost 6 bases and 1 base respectively, with 16 bases between them. The CDR3 here is CASSRLVIRSNQPQHF. CDR3 coding DNA: TGTGCCAGCAGCAGACTGGTGATCAGGAGCAATCAGCCCCAGCATTTT.

The V gene is TRBV30, the J gene TRBJ1-2; D possibly corresponds to TRBD1 (6 bases). V lost 3 bases, J lost 8 bases, and 19 bases lay in between. Germline values: CDR1 GTSNPN, CDR2 SVGIG (reference sequence). The CDR3 totals 14 residues. CDR3 nucleotides: TGTGCCTGGAGCGCCTCCGCAGGGGTAGGAGGCTACACCTTC. It encodes CAWSASAGVGGYTF.

The V gene is TRBV7-3, the J gene TRBJ2-1; 9 positions match TRBD2. The CDR3 is made up of 13 amino acids. Germline values: CDR1 SGHTA, CDR2 FQGTGA. V lost 7 bases to trimming and J lost 8 bases; unmatched junction nucleotides: 6. This CDR3 reads CASNSGSGYEQFF. The CDR3 DNA follows: TGTGCCAGCAATAGCGGGAGTGGATATGAGCAGTTCTTC.

The chain couples TRBV30 to TRBJ1-4; D perhaps matches TRBD1 (5 bases). V was trimmed by 3 bases and J by 6 bases, leaving 11 bases between them. Germline loops: CDR1 GTSNPN, CDR2 SVGIG (reference sequence). The CDR3 totals 13 residues. The CDR3 region is CAWRGSGYEKLFF. CDR3 nucleotide sequence: TGTGCCTGGAGGGGGTCAGGGTATGAAAAACTGTTTTTT. Full variable domain (remainder filled in from reference TRBV30 and TRBJ1-4): SQTIHQWPATLVQPVGSPLSLECTVEGTSNPNLYWYRQAAGRGLQLLFYSVGIGQISSEVPQNLSASRPQDRQFILSSKKLLLSDSGFYLCAWRGSGYEKLFFGSGTQLSVL.